The 19 T cell receptor beta chains below were found in one sample sequenced in a study of response to subunit inactivated influenza vaccine (dated by TCRdb to 2016 to 2019). To prepare the library, RT-PCR was applied. The run used an Illumina HiSeq 2500. The public reads were run again by TCRdb, first through fastp at Q25 and then through MiXCR, and only productive beta chains were kept. Each record represents a unique CDR3 protein, reported with the most common genes and DNA among its rows. This sample holds around 850,000 distinct CDR3 sequences; about a fifth were observed only once. Jointly, the top ten make up approximately 10% of the sample. The sample was PBMCs from blood, taken 5 to 6 days after vaccination. The receptors were sampled from a man aged 50 to 60 who received an inactivated influenza vaccine. Donor details come from another sample of the same person, matched by shared clones.

The table lists this clonotype with a few counts. The J gene is TRBJ2-2, the V gene TRBV7-2; D not certain. The CDR3 extends over 14 amino acids. CDR1 is SGHTA, CDR2 FQGNSA, per germline. Trimming stripped 5 bases from V and 4 bases from J, with 11 bases between. The CDR3, as DNA: TGTGCCAGCAGCGCGGACCAGGCCACCGGGGAGCTGTTTTTT. Protein sequence: CASSADQATGELFF.

CDR3 sequence reads: CASSLRGSGTGEKLFF. The CDR3 DNA is TGCGCCAGCAGCCTCCGGGGGAGCGGCACTGGCGAAAAACTGTTTTTT. The V and J genes are TRBV5-1 and TRBJ1-4; D perhaps matches TRBD1 (5 bases). The germline CDR1 and CDR2 sequences are SGHRS and YFSETQ. Trimming left V 4 bases short and J 8 bases short, with 21 bases between. The CDR3 contains 16 residues. The entire variable domain, with the rest obtained from reference TRBV5-1 and TRBJ1-4, is as follows: KAGVTQTPRYLIKTRGQQVTLSCSPISGHRSVSWYQQTPGQGLQFLFEYFSETQRNKGNFPGRFSGRQFSNSRSEMNVSTLELGDSALYLCASSLRGSGTGEKLFFGSGTQLSVL.

This chain connects TRBV27 to TRBJ1-4; 7 nucleotides line up with TRBD1. The V gene end was trimmed by 3 bases and the J gene end by 8 bases; junction bases not matched to a gene: 9. CDR3 size: 15 residues. The germline CDR1 and CDR2 sequences are MNHEY and SMNVEV (reference sequence). DNA of the CDR3: TGTGCCAGCAGTTTTGGGCCAGGGGGAAAAGAAAAACTGTTTTTT. This translates into CASSFGPGGKEKLFF.

The table lists this clonotype with a few counts. The genes are TRBV6-2 or TRBV6-3 and TRBJ2-1, with 7 bases fitting TRBD1. CDR3 length: 15 residues. Germline lookup yields CDR1 MNHEY and CDR2 SVGEGT. With V trimmed by 7 bases and J by 1 base, 7 bases remained unmatched. CDR3 loop: CASIDRELSYNEQFF. For the CDR3, the DNA is TGTGCCAGCATCGACAGGGAGTTGTCCTACAATGAGCAGTTCTTC.

As DNA, the CDR3 is TGTGCCAGCAGAAGGACAGGGAAGGGAGAGCAGTACTTC. It translates to CASRRTGKGEQYF. This rearrangement joins TRBV28 to TRBJ2-7, with 8 bases that match TRBD1. CDR1 MDHEN and CDR2 SYDVKM come from the germline V gene. There are 13 residues in the CDR3. V shed 6 bases, J shed 7 bases, and the junction held 8 bases outside the gene matches.

The rearrangement uses TRBV20-1 and TRBJ2-7, with D uncertain. Between the trimmed V and J ends, which lost 3 bases and 2 bases, there was a span of 14 bases. From germline, CDR1 is DFQATT and CDR2 SNEGSKA (reference sequence). The CDR3 covers 14 residues. The CDR3 nucleotides are TGCAGTGCTAGTTCTAACACCCGGCCCTACGAGCAGTACTTC. It yields the protein CSASSNTRPYEQYF.

CDR3 nucleotides: TGCGCCAGCAGCTTGGTCAGGGGGCAGGGTAATGAGCAGTTCTTC. This sequence encodes CASSLVRGQGNEQFF. The V gene is TRBV5-1, the J gene TRBJ2-1; the match to TRBD1 covers 8 bases. Looked up from germline, CDR1 is SGHRS and CDR2 is YFSETQ. This CDR3 spans 15 amino acids. The V segment lost 0 bases and the J segment 7 bases; nucleotides outside the gene matches: 6.

The genes are TRBV7-2 and TRBJ1-4; D is uncertain. The CDR3 covers 16 residues. The V gene's germline CDR1 is SGHTA and CDR2 FQGNSA. Between the trimmed V and J ends, which lost 4 bases and 6 bases, there was a span of 18 bases. The CDR3: CASSSPLGRGYEKLFF. The CDR3 region has the DNA TGTGCCAGCAGCTCCCCCCTGGGGAGAGGGTATGAAAAACTGTTTTTT.

The rearrangement uses TRBV10-3 and TRBJ1-5; no clear D. The germline V and J ends were trimmed by 2 bases and 5 bases, with 7 bases remaining between them. Germline V gene lookup returns CDR1 ENHRY and CDR2 SYGVKD. The CDR3 is 13 amino acids. The CDR3 sequence is CAISERVDQPQHF. The CDR3 nucleotides are TGTGCCATCAGTGAGAGGGTAGATCAGCCCCAGCATTTT.

This clonotype was detected only once. The CDR3 region has the DNA TGTGCCAGCAGACCTTACCGGGACAGGGGGAGAGGCAAGCAAGAGACCCAGTACTTC. It encodes CASRPYRDRGRGKQETQYF. This chain connects TRBV11-2 to TRBJ2-5, with TRBD1 matching 11 bases. Losses at the gene ends were 6 bases for V and 2 bases for J; bases not matched to a gene: 17. The CDR3 totals 19 residues. Germline CDR1 and CDR2: SGHAT and FQNNGV.

This clonotype was seen only a few times. The chain joins TRBV6-5 to TRBJ2-5; D is unclear. V dropped 2 bases and J dropped 0 bases, with 10 bases sitting between them. The germline gives CDR1 MNHEY, CDR2 SVGAGI. The CDR3 is made up of 15 amino acids. CDR3 DNA sequence: TGTGCCAGCAGTTACGGCGGAACGTACCAAGAGACCCAGTACTTC. Translating it yields CASSYGGTYQETQYF.

This clonotype was counted between two and nine times. The chain combines TRBV20-1 with TRBJ2-1; no clear D gene. Germline V gives CDR1 DFQATT, CDR2 SNEGSKA (reference sequence). V was clipped by 5 bases and J by 8 bases, with 7 bases between them. The length of the CDR3 is 10 residues. The CDR3 DNA is TGCAGTGCTGGGAACTATGAGCAGTTCTTC. Translating gives CSAGNYEQFF.

There are a few counts of this clonotype. CDR3 amino acids: CASRRSSGRFNEQFF. CDR3 nucleotide sequence: TGTGCCAGCCGACGATCTAGCGGCAGATTCAATGAGCAGTTCTTC. The chain couples TRBV7-2 to TRBJ2-1; 7 bases fit TRBD2. V was clipped by 8 bases and J by 6 bases; unmatched bases: 13. The V gene's germline CDR1 is SGHTA and CDR2 FQGNSA. There are 15 residues in the CDR3. The entire variable domain, with the rest obtained from reference TRBV7-2 and TRBJ2-1, is as follows: GAGVSQSPSNKVTEKGKDVELRCDPISGHTALYWYRQSLGQGLEFLIYFQGNSAPDKSGLPSDRFSAERTGGSVSTLTIQRTQQEDSAVYLCASRRSSGRFNEQFFGPGTRLTVL.

The V and J genes are TRBV27 and TRBJ2-1; TRBD1 matches 7 bases. The CDR3 spans 17 residues. Germline CDR1 MNHEY, CDR2 SMNVEV (reference sequence). V lost 4 bases and J lost 0; bases outside the gene matches: 9. The CDR3 region is CASSYGTALSSYNEQFF. The CDR3 nucleotides are TGTGCCAGCAGTTACGGGACAGCCTTAAGCTCCTACAATGAGCAGTTCTTC.

This clonotype was seen a handful of times. This chain uses TRBV7-2 with TRBJ2-7; possible D gene TRBD1, 5 bases. This CDR3 has 14 residues. With 1 base removed from V and 3 bases from J, the gap between germline ends came to 10 bases. Germline CDR1 and CDR2: SGHTA and FQGNSA. In DNA, the CDR3 is TGTGCCAGCAGCTTAGTCCACCAGGGCTACGAGCAGTACTTC. The encoded protein is CASSLVHQGYEQYF.

This clonotype was picked up a small number of times. The V call is TRBV30, the J call TRBJ2-3; 7 positions agree with TRBD2. This CDR3 comprises 14 residues. J was trimmed by 2 bases and V by 1 base; bases with no gene match: 3. Looked up from germline, CDR1 is GTSNPN and CDR2 is SVGIG (reference sequence). The CDR3 loop reads CAWSEAGTTDTQYF. The CDR3 bases are TGTGCCTGGAGTGAAGCGGGAACCACAGATACGCAGTATTTT.

This clonotype was counted between two and nine times. This chain links TRBV12-3 or TRBV12-4 with TRBJ2-7; D possibly matches TRBD1 or TRBD2 (5 bases each). CDR3 size: 12 residues. With 10 bases removed from V and 3 bases from J, the gap between germline ends came to 13 bases. The CDR3 region has the DNA TGTGCCACCCCGGGACGGCACTACGAGCAGTACTTC. Translation gives CATPGRHYEQYF.

This clonotype was seen at least ten times. This chain connects TRBV20-1 to TRBJ2-3; D ambiguous. V was pared by 0 bases and J by 0 bases, with 19 bases between. In germline, CDR1 is DFQATT, CDR2 SNEGSKA (reference sequence). The CDR3 runs 18 residues. The CDR3 sequence is CSARDPKTSTISTDTQYF. As DNA, the CDR3 is TGCAGTGCTAGAGATCCGAAGACTTCCACCATCAGCACAGATACGCAGTATTTT.

This chain joins TRBV4-2 and TRBJ2-1, with 16 bases aligning to TRBD2. The length of the CDR3 is 19 residues. Germline CDR1 is LGHNA and CDR2 is YNFKEQ. V was clipped by 1 base and J by 4 bases; unmatched bases: 7. The CDR3 protein is CASSQVGTSGGAAYNEQFF. DNA of the CDR3: TGTGCCAGCAGCCAAGTCGGGACTAGCGGGGGGGCAGCTTACAATGAGCAGTTCTTC.